This T cell receptor beta chain was captured by sequencing in a study of T cell responses to AZD1222 COVID-19 vaccine. A note on this clone: Its target is not known.

Repertoires were generated with immunoSEQ multiplex PCR, while TCRdb's copy carries only in-frame clones and drops some. The sample lists 100,000 to 150,000 clones, 75% to 95% occurring once. Overall study findings and caveats: The study found vaccine-associated CD4 TCRs spanning spike, dominant at 160-218 and 743-854. Clonal diversity was possibly underestimated, and white British individuals and females predominated among donors.

The specimen comprised peripheral blood, sampled 28 days after the second AZD1222 dose. The receptor comes from an adult who received the AZD1222 COVID-19 vaccine.

CDR3 sequence reads: CASSLGGSSGNTIYF. CDR3 bases: TGTGCCAGCAGCTTGGGGGGGTCCTCTGGAAACACCATATATTTT. V and J are TRBV5-6 and TRBJ1-3; possibly TRBD1 for D (5 bases). Germline V gene data show CDR1 as SGHDT and CDR2 as YYEEEE. The CDR3 loop spans 15 amino acids. V was trimmed by 0 bases and J by 0 bases, leaving 7 bases between them. Together with reference TRBV5-6 and TRBJ1-3, the CDR3 gives the full variable domain: DAGVTQSPTHLIKTRGQQVTLRCSPKSGHDTVSWYQQALGQGPQFIFQYYEEEERQRGNFPDRFSGHQFPNYSSELNVNALLLGDSALYLCASSLGGSSGNTIYFGEGSWLTVV.